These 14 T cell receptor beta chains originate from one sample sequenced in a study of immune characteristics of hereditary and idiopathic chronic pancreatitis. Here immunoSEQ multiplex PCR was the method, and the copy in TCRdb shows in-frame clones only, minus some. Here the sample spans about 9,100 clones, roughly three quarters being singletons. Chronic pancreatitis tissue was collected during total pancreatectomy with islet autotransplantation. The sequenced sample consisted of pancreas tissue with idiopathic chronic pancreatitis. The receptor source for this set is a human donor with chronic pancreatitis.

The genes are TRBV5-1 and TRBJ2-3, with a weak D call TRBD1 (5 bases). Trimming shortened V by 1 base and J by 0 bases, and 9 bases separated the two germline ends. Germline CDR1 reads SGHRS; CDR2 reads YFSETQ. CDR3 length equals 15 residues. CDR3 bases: TGCGCCAGCAGCTTGACAGGTCCTAGCACAGATACGCAGTATTTT. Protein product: CASSLTGPSTDTQYF. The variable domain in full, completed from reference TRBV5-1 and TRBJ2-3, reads KAGVTQTPRYLIKTRGQQVTLSCSPISGHRSVSWYQQTPGQGLQFLFEYFSETQRNKGNFPGRFSGRQFSNSRSEMNVSTLELGDSALYLCASSLTGPSTDTQYFGPGTRLTVL.

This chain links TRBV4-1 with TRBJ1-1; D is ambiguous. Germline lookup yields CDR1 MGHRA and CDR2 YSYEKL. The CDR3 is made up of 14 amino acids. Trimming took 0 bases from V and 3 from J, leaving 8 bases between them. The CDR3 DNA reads TGCGCCAGCAGCCAAGATCAAGGTTACACTGAAGCTTTCTTT. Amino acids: CASSQDQGYTEAFF.

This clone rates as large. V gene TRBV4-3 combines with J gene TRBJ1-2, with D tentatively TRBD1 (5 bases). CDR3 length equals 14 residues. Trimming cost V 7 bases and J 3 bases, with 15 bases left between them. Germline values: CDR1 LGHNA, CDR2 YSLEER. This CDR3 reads CASKSMRGDYGYTF. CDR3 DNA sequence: TGCGCCAGCAAGTCTATGAGGGGTGACTATGGCTACACCTTC.

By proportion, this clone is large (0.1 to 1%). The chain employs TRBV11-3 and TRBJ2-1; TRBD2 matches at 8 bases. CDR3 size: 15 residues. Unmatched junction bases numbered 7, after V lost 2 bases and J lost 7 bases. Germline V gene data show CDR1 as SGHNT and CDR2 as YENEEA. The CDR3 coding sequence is TGTGCCAGCAGCTTACTTCCTTCGGGGGGGAATGAGCAGTTCTTC. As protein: CASSLLPSGGNEQFF.

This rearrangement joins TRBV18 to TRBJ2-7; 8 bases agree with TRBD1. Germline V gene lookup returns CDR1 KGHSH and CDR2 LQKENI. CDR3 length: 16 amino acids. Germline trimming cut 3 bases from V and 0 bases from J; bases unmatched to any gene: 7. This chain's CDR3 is CASSPKTGDHSYEQYV. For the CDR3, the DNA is TGTGCCAGCTCACCTAAGACAGGGGATCACTCCTACGAGCAGTACGTC.

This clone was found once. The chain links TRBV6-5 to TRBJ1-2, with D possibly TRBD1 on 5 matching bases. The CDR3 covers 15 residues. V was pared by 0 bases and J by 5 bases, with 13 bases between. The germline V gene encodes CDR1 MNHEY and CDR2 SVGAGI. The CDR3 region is CASSYSNQGWYGYTF. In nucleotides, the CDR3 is TGTGCCAGCAGTTACTCGAATCAGGGTTGGTATGGCTACACCTTC.

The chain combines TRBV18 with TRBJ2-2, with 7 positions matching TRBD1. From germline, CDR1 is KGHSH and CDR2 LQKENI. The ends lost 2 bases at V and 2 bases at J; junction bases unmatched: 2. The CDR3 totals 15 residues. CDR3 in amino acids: CASSPRDSNTGELFF. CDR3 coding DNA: TGTGCCAGCTCACCAAGGGACAGTAACACCGGGGAGCTGTTTTTT.

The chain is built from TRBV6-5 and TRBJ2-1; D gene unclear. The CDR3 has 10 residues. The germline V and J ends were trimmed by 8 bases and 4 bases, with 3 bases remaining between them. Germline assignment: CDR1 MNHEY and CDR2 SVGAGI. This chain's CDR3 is CASFYNEQFF. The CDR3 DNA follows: TGTGCCAGCTTTTACAATGAGCAGTTCTTC.

The DNA of the CDR3 is TGTGCCAGCAGCGGTAGTCGCACTCAGGGGTGGGTGATGAACACTGAAGCTTTCTTT. Amino acid sequence: CASSGSRTQGWVMNTEAFF. This chain links TRBV9 with TRBJ1-1, with D perhaps TRBD1 (6 bases). V lost 3 bases and J 0 bases, leaving 24 bases between the germline ends. CDR1 is SGDLS and CDR2 is YYNGEE in the germline V gene. The CDR3 covers 19 residues.

CDR3 loop: CASSSTVGRSTDTQYF. The CDR3 DNA follows: TGTGCCAGCAGCTCTACAGTCGGGCGTAGCACAGATACGCAGTATTTT. The V call is TRBV5-6, the J call TRBJ2-3, with D uncertain. CDR1 is SGHDT, CDR2 YYEEEE, per germline. CDR3 length equals 16 residues. V lost 3 bases, J lost 0 bases, and 14 bases lay in between.

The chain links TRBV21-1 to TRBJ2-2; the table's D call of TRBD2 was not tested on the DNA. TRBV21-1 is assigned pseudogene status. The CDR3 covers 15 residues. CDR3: CASSKGLAGSGELFF. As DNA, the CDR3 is TGTGCCAGCAGCAAGGGACTAGCGGGTTCCGGGGAGCTGTTTTTT.

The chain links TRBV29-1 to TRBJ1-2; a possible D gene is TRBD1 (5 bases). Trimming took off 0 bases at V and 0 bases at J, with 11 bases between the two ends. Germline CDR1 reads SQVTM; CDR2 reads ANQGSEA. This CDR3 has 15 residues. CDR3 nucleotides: TGCAGCGTTGAAGAGACAGTCGGATCTAACTATGGCTACACCTTC. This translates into CSVEETVGSNYGYTF.

The CDR3 loop reads CASRGPTGNTIYF. The DNA of the CDR3 is TGTGCCAGCAGAGGACCGACTGGAAACACCATATATTTT. V usage is TRBV6-5 and J usage is TRBJ1-3; D remains ambiguous. V was pared by 6 bases and J by 2 bases, with 8 bases between. CDR1 is MNHEY and CDR2 is SVGAGI in the germline V gene. The CDR3 is 13 residues long.

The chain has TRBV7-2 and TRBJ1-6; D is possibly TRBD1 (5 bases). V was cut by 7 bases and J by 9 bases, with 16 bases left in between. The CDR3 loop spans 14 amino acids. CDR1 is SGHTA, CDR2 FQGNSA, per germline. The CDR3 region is CASTDRYGGSPLHF. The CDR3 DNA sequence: TGTGCCAGCACCGACAGATACGGGGGTTCACCCCTCCACTTT.